This entry describes one TCR beta chain. The antigen is not known. This CDR3 region has 13 residues. Germline CDR1 MNHNS, CDR2 SASEGT. V was trimmed by 6 bases and J by 7 bases, leaving 13 bases between them. A split of CD4+ cells into CD45RA+ naive and CD45RA-negative memory subsets was performed. Assay: immunoSEQ multiplex PCR; the TCRdb copy retains only in-frame clones and omits some. This table holds approximately 980,000 clones, around three quarters found once. The data originate from a study of shared clonotypes between healthy human individuals. Study results and limitations: When compared with the clonotypes that were shared by all four sorted-subset donors, the non-shared clonotypes turned out to have lower generation probabilities. Rarefaction showed that sequencing of sorted subsets was incomplete (despite large depth).

The sample comprised memory CD4+ T cells sorted from blood. Subset of the sample: CD45RA-negative fraction. J is TRBJ1-5 and V is TRBV6-1, with D possibly being TRBD1 (5 bases). The TCR was taken from a man aged 18 to 35 in good health. CDR3 in amino acids: CASRLGKGQPQHF. The CDR3 DNA sequence: TGTGCCAGCAGATTAGGGAAGGGGCAGCCCCAGCATTTT.